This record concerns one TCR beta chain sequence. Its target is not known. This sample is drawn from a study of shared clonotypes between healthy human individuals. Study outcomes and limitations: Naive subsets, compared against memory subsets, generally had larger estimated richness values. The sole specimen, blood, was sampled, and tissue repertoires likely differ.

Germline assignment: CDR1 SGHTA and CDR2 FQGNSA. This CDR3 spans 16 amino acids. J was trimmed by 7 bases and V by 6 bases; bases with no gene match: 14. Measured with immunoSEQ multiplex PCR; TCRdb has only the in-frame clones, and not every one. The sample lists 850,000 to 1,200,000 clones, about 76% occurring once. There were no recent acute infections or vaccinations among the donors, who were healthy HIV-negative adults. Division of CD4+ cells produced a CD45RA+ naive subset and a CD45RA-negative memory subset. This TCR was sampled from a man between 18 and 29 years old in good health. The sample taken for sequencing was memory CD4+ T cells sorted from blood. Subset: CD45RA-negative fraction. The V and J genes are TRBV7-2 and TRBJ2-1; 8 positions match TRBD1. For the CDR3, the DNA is TGTGCCAGCAGACCCCCCGGGCAGGGGGCGCGTAATGAGCAGTTCTTC. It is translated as CASRPPGQGARNEQFF. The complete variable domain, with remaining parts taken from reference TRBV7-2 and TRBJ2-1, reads GAGVSQSPSNKVTEKGKDVELRCDPISGHTALYWYRQSLGQGLEFLIYFQGNSAPDKSGLPSDRFSAERTGGSVSTLTIQRTQQEDSAVYLCASRPPGQGARNEQFFGPGTRLTVL.